Sequencing of this TCR beta chain was carried out in a study of cytomegalovirus exposure and HLA in healthy donors. Overall study: In an early release, HLA-typed donors contributed tens of millions of unique TCR sequences.

In the case of this clone: Its antigen is still unknown.

In the PCR, 60 Vbeta and 13 Jbeta primers were used. Only in-frame clones appear in the TCRdb table, and some are missing; sequencing was by immunoSEQ multiplex PCR. The sample table sets out fewer than 200,000 clones. Study-wide points: Other equally common chains were less clonally expanded than HLA-associated TCR beta chains, a later analysis showed.

The sample was PBMCs. This sequence was found in a man under 40 in good health and CMV-seronegative.

For the CDR3, the DNA is TGTGCCAGCAGCTCGAGCGGGAGGGCCGTTAATGAGCAGTTCTTC. This gives the protein CASSSSGRAVNEQFF. This chain links TRBV5-4 with TRBJ2-1; 10 nucleotides agree with TRBD2. The CDR3 is made up of 15 amino acids. CDR1 SGHNT and CDR2 YYREEE come from the germline V gene (reference sequence). The trim removed 3 bases at V and 7 bases at J, leaving 7 bases unmatched. Combining the CDR3 with reference TRBV5-4 and TRBJ2-1 gives the whole variable domain ETGVTQSPTHLIKTRGQQVTLRCSSQSGHNTVSWYQQALGQGPQFIFQYYREEENGRGNFPPRFSGLQFPNYSSELNVNALELDDSALYLCASSSSGRAVNEQFFGPGTRLTVL.